The 28 T cell receptor beta chains given below trace back to one sample, sequenced in a study of graft-versus-host responses after intestinal transplantation. Graft specimens yielded both intraepithelial and lamina propria lymphocytes. Assay used: immunoSEQ multiplex PCR; TCRdb lists only in-frame clones, some missing. The table includes about 17,000 clones, 82% detected once. Sequencing used ileum tissue, obtained 17 days after transplant. These receptors originate from a human patient who received an intestinal transplant, so some T cells may come from the graft donor.

The chain employs TRBV30 and TRBJ2-1, with D perhaps TRBD2 (5 bases). The germline V and J ends were trimmed by 2 bases and 0 bases, with 14 bases remaining between them. This CDR3 comprises 16 residues. Germline V gene sequence: CDR1 GTSNPN, CDR2 SVGIG (reference sequence). The CDR3 protein is CAWSKGGLSSYNEQFF. For the CDR3, the DNA is TGTGCCTGGAGTAAGGGCGGGTTGAGCTCCTACAATGAGCAGTTCTTC.

The chain has TRBV28 and TRBJ1-2, with 8 nucleotides matching TRBD1. The CDR3 runs to 14 residues. CDR1 and CDR2 from the germline V gene are MDHEN and SYDVKM. J gave up 8 bases and V 6 bases, and 11 bases lay outside the gene matches. CDR3 amino acids: CASRQDRELWGYTF. For the CDR3, the DNA is TGTGCCAGCAGGCAGGACAGGGAGCTTTGGGGCTACACCTTC.

The genes are TRBV5-5 and TRBJ2-5, with a possible D match to TRBD1 (6 bases). This CDR3 has 14 residues. V dropped 8 bases and J dropped 4 bases, with 18 bases sitting between them. Germline CDR1 reads SGHKS; CDR2 reads YYEKEE (reference sequence). The CDR3 sequence is CASRADSLGETQYF. As DNA, the CDR3 is TGTGCCAGTAGAGCGGACAGTTTGGGAGAGACCCAGTACTTC.

This chain links TRBV7-2 with TRBJ2-1; TRBD1 matches 8 bases. The J segment lost 4 bases and the V segment lost 1 base, leaving 3 bases of the junction unmatched. Germline CDR1 SGHTA, CDR2 FQGNSA. The CDR3 runs to 15 residues. Here the CDR3 reads CASSLGGQVYNEQFF. The DNA for the CDR3 is TGTGCCAGCAGCTTAGGGGGACAGGTTTACAATGAGCAGTTCTTC.

Worth noting for this clone: Sequence at one end of the junction differs from germline and may be a read error. The chain joins TRBV6-6 to TRBJ1-4; D unclear. Germline loops: CDR1 MNHNY, CDR2 SVGAGI (reference sequence). The CDR3 contains 14 residues. The CDR3 DNA follows: TGTACCAGCAGTTTGGGTGGGACTAATGAAAAACTGTTTTTT. Its translation: CTSSLGGTNEKLFF.

The J gene is TRBJ2-2, the V gene TRBV7-9; D uncertain. Germline V gene data show CDR1 as SEHNR and CDR2 as FQNEAQ (reference sequence). V was cut by 5 bases and J by 2 bases, with 3 bases left in between. CDR3 length equals 12 residues. This CDR3 is CASSGNTGELFF. DNA for the CDR3: TGTGCCAGCAGCGGCAACACCGGGGAGCTGTTTTTT.

This sequence joins TRBV30 and TRBJ1-3; D is unclear. The CDR3 runs 14 residues. From germline, CDR1 is GTSNPN and CDR2 SVGIG (reference sequence). V was cut by 0 bases and J by 2 bases, with 8 bases left in between. For the CDR3, the DNA is TGTGCCTGGAGTGTACGGGCCCCTGGAAACACCATATATTTT. Protein sequence: CAWSVRAPGNTIYF.

The V gene is TRBV7-9, the J gene TRBJ2-7; D is uncertain. The length of the CDR3 is 12 residues. The V and J ends lost 3 bases and 3 bases respectively, with 6 bases between them. The germline V gene has CDR1 SEHNR and CDR2 FQNEAQ (reference sequence). The CDR3 loop reads CASSLSGYEQYF. The DNA for the CDR3 is TGTGCCAGCAGCTTGTCAGGCTACGAGCAGTACTTC.

This clone was recorded a few times. The J gene is TRBJ2-7, the V gene TRBV25-1; D gene unclear. The CDR3 length is 14 residues. V lost 3 bases, J lost 0 bases, and 9 bases lay in between. The germline V gene has CDR1 MGHDK and CDR2 SYGVNS. CDR3 in DNA: TGTGCCAGCAGTGACCTCAAGAGCTCCTACGAGCAGTACTTC. This sequence encodes CASSDLKSSYEQYF.

The V and J genes are TRBV6-4 and TRBJ1-1, with no clear D. This CDR3 comprises 15 residues. The V end lost 0 bases, the J end lost 11 bases, and 19 bases lay between the germline ends. From germline, CDR1 is MRHNA and CDR2 SNTAGT. The CDR3 reads CASSDSADSSFGAFF. Written as DNA, the CDR3 is TGTGCCAGCAGTGACTCCGCAGATTCCTCCTTTGGGGCTTTCTTT.

The V and J genes are TRBV10-3 and TRBJ2-5; 8 positions match TRBD2. The CDR3 has 15 residues. The germline V gene has CDR1 ENHRY and CDR2 SYGVKD. Germline trimming cut 4 bases from V and 1 base from J; bases unmatched to any gene: 5. The CDR3: CAISGQRGFQETQYF. The CDR3 nucleotides are TGTGCCATCAGTGGCCAGCGGGGGTTCCAAGAGACCCAGTACTTC.

V usage is TRBV4-2 and J usage is TRBJ1-1; no clear D. Germline values: CDR1 LGHNA, CDR2 YNFKEQ. The ends were cut back, 5 bases at V and 1 base at J, with 8 bases in the middle. The CDR3 totals 13 residues. CDR3 in amino acids: CASSERGNTEAFF. CDR3 bases: TGTGCCAGCAGCGAACGAGGGAACACTGAAGCTTTCTTT.

The gene calls are TRBV7-2 and TRBJ1-4; D uncertain. CDR1 SGHTA and CDR2 FQGNSA come from the germline V gene. The germline V and J ends were trimmed by 1 base and 8 bases, with 8 bases remaining between them. CDR3 length: 13 residues. The CDR3 nucleotides read TGTGCCAGCAGCTTAGTTCCAGGAGAAAAACTGTTTTTT. Amino acids: CASSLVPGEKLFF.

The chain has TRBV28 and TRBJ2-1; 9 bases agree with TRBD2. CDR1 and CDR2 from the germline V gene are MDHEN and SYDVKM. The CDR3 totals 17 residues. The junction had 12 bases not matched to a gene; V was cut back by 5 bases and J by 4 bases. CDR3 in DNA: TGTGCCAGCAGTCTGCAACGACTAGCGGAATTTTACAATGAGCAGTTCTTC. It translates to CASSLQRLAEFYNEQFF.

The V gene is TRBV14, the J gene TRBJ2-1; the D is unclear. This CDR3 contains 16 residues. Germline V gives CDR1 SGHDN, CDR2 FVKESK. The V gene lost 0 bases and the J gene lost 3 bases, with 12 bases spanning the gap. The CDR3 loop is CASSQDNPWGYNEQFF. CDR3 nucleotides: TGTGCCAGCAGCCAAGATAATCCCTGGGGCTACAATGAGCAGTTCTTC.

This chain joins TRBV11-1 and TRBJ2-1; 8 nucleotides agree with TRBD2. There are 15 residues in the CDR3. J lost 3 bases, V lost 4 bases, and 5 bases had no gene match. CDR1 and CDR2 from the germline V gene are SGHAT and FQDESV (reference sequence). The CDR3 loop is CASSSGGVYYNEQFF. In nucleotides, the CDR3 is TGTGCCAGCAGCTCCGGGGGGGTCTACTACAATGAGCAGTTCTTC.

CDR3 sequence: CASSLGWVPPSYEQYF. The CDR3 DNA reads as TGTGCCAGCAGTTTAGGCTGGGTTCCCCCCTCCTACGAGCAGTACTTC. V and J are TRBV28 and TRBJ2-7, with D uncertain. CDR1 and CDR2 (germline): MDHEN, SYDVKM. The CDR3 length is 16 residues. With 2 bases removed from V and 0 bases from J, the gap between germline ends came to 14 bases.

The CDR3 sequence is CASSQGSDSPWGQETQYF. The CDR3, as DNA: TGCGCCAGCAGCCAGGGATCAGACAGCCCCTGGGGGCAAGAGACCCAGTACTTC. The chain uses TRBV4-1 and TRBJ2-5; D might be TRBD1 or TRBD2, each matching 5 bases. The CDR3 is 18 amino acids. Germline CDR1 MGHRA, CDR2 YSYEKL. V dropped 3 bases and J dropped 2 bases, with 22 bases sitting between them.

The chain has TRBV6-1 and TRBJ2-7; 8 bases line up with TRBD1. V lost 8 bases, J lost 3 bases, and 3 bases stayed unmatched. The CDR3 runs to 12 residues. Germline loops: CDR1 MNHNS, CDR2 SASEGT. CDR3 sequence: CASGGTGYEQYF. CDR3 nucleotides: TGTGCCAGCGGCGGGACAGGCTACGAGCAGTACTTC.

This clone has only one observation. V and J are TRBV5-1 and TRBJ1-1; maybe TRBD1 (5 bases). Trimming removed 5 bases at V and 5 bases at J, with 7 bases between. CDR1 is SGHRS and CDR2 is YFSETQ in the germline V gene. CDR3 size: 11 residues. Written as DNA, the CDR3 is TGCGCCAGCAGGGGACGTACTGAAGCTTTCTTT. Amino acid sequence: CASRGRTEAFF.

This chain joins TRBV7-8 and TRBJ1-5; no definite D call. V was cut by 2 bases and J by 0 bases, with 5 bases left in between. Germline assignment: CDR1 SGHVS and CDR2 FQNEAQ. The CDR3 spans 14 residues. This CDR3 is CASSLRYSNQPQHF. As DNA, the CDR3 is TGTGCCAGCAGCTTAAGATATAGCAATCAGCCCCAGCATTTT.

The J gene is TRBJ2-1, the V gene TRBV10-1; the match to TRBD2 covers 9 bases. The CDR3 runs 16 residues. Germline V gives CDR1 WNHNN, CDR2 SYGVQD (reference sequence). Trimming took 6 bases from V and 0 from J; bases not matched to a gene: 6. CDR3 protein: CASSLKTSGSYNEQFF. CDR3 DNA sequence: TGCGCCAGCAGCCTAAAGACTAGCGGCTCCTACAATGAGCAGTTCTTC.

Here the CDR3 DNA reads TGTGCCAGCAGTCAAGGACTAGCTTTGTACCAAGAGACCCAGTACTTC. As protein: CASSQGLALYQETQYF. This chain uses TRBV28 with TRBJ2-5; 8 nucleotides line up with TRBD2. Trimming cost V 5 bases and J 0 bases; bases outside gene matches: 8. This CDR3 is 16 amino acids long. Germline-derived CDR1 and CDR2 are MDHEN and SYDVKM.

This chain connects TRBV11-2 to TRBJ2-7, with 10 bases aligning to TRBD2. CDR1 SGHAT and CDR2 FQNNGV come from the germline V gene. Trimming at V came to 3 bases and at J to 3 bases, leaving 5 bases not matched to a gene. This CDR3 comprises 15 residues. Here the CDR3 DNA reads TGTGCCAGCAGCTTCTCTAGCGGGGGTAGCTACGAGCAGTACTTC. Translating gives CASSFSSGGSYEQYF.

V usage is TRBV25-1 and J usage is TRBJ2-5; 11 bases align to TRBD2. The V segment lost 3 bases and the J segment 1 base; nucleotides outside the gene matches: 7. Germline CDR1 and CDR2: MGHDK and SYGVNS. The CDR3 is made up of 17 amino acids. The CDR3 sequence is CASSEALAGGCQETQYF. For the CDR3, the DNA is TGTGCCAGCAGTGAGGCTCTAGCGGGGGGATGCCAAGAGACCCAGTACTTC.

The genes are TRBV10-3 and TRBJ1-2; TRBD1 matches at 9 bases. This CDR3 has 15 amino acids. J lost 3 bases, V lost 0 bases, and 2 bases had no gene match. Germline V gene data show CDR1 as ENHRY and CDR2 as SYGVKD. In nucleotides, the CDR3 is TGTGCCATCAGTGAGTCTGACAGGGGGTACTATGGCTACACCTTC. Translated: CAISESDRGYYGYTF.

Remarks on this clone: Other nucleotide sequences from this sample produce the same CDR3. The V call is TRBV9, the J call TRBJ2-5; D may be TRBD2 (6 bases). Germline values: CDR1 SGDLS, CDR2 YYNGEE. This CDR3 region has 15 residues. The germline V and J ends were trimmed by 2 bases and 1 base, with 12 bases remaining between them. The CDR3 region has the DNA TGTGCCAGCAGCGTGGCGGGATCTCCCCAAGAGACCCAGTACTTC. This codes for CASSVAGSPQETQYF.

The rearrangement links TRBV27 to TRBJ1-5; tentative D call: TRBD1 (6 bases). The CDR3 is 14 amino acids. Trimming removed 4 bases from V and 6 bases from J, with 13 bases in between. Germline V gives CDR1 MNHEY, CDR2 SMNVEV (reference sequence). Written as DNA, the CDR3 is TGTGCCAGCAGTTGGGGGGGGGCCGGTCAGCCCCAGCATTTT. Translation: CASSWGGAGQPQHF.